These T cell receptor beta chains were read from a single sample in a study of cytomegalovirus exposure and HLA in healthy donors. Generated by immunoSEQ multiplex PCR, the TCRdb table keeps only in-frame clones and is missing some. The sample gives approximately 150,000 clones, 80% to 90% of which show up once; just under 5% is in the top ten. The sequenced sample consisted of PBMCs. These receptors all stem from a woman aged 18-29 years in good health and CMV-seropositive. Each CDR3 is given with its conserved first and last residue. D genes are given only for firm matches. Clone size is shown for a subset of rows, as once, few, many or a class of expanded clone.

v_gene: TRBV21-1
j_gene: TRBJ1-2
d_gene: -
abundance: -
CDR3nt: TGTGCCAGCAGCAAAGTGCTCGAGCCAGGGTATCATGGCTACACCTTC
CDR3aa: CASSKVLEPGYHGYTF

v_gene: TRBV7-8
j_gene: TRBJ1-2
d_gene: -
abundance: -
CDR3nt: TGTGCCAGCAGCTTCTTGGGGCGGACAGTCTTGACAACCTATGGCTACACCTTC
CDR3aa: CASSFLGRTVLTTYGYTF

v_gene: TRBV5-6
j_gene: TRBJ1-2
d_gene: TRBD1
abundance: -
CDR3nt: TGTGCCAGCAAAGACAGGGGATATGGCTACACCTTC
CDR3aa: CASKDRGYGYTF

v_gene: TRBV4-1
j_gene: TRBJ2-7
d_gene: TRBD1
abundance: -
CDR3nt: TGCGCCAGCAGCCCTGGACAGGCCGCCTACGAGCAGTACTTC
CDR3aa: CASSPGQAAYEQYF

v_gene: TRBV6-5
j_gene: TRBJ1-3
d_gene: -
abundance: -
CDR3nt: TGTGCCAGCAGTTATAGGGGGGGCTCTACGGGAAACACCATATATTTT
CDR3aa: CASSYRGGSTGNTIYF

v_gene: TRBV28
j_gene: TRBJ1-5
d_gene: -
abundance: -
CDR3nt: TGTGCCAGCAGTCTTGTGGTTTTTACAGGGAACGATCAGCCCCAGCATTTT
CDR3aa: CASSLVVFTGNDQPQHF

v_gene: TRBV5-1
j_gene: TRBJ2-5
d_gene: -
abundance: -
CDR3nt: TGCGCCAGCAGCGGGGGGACGGGCCAAGAGACCCAGTACTTC
CDR3aa: CASSGGTGQETQYF

v_gene: TRBV5-1
j_gene: TRBJ1-4
d_gene: TRBD1
abundance: -
CDR3nt: TGCGCCAGCAGCGGGGGCGCGACAGGGGCTAATGAAAAACTGTTTTTT
CDR3aa: CASSGGATGANEKLFF

v_gene: TRBV27
j_gene: TRBJ2-7
d_gene: -
abundance: -
CDR3nt: TGTGCCAGCAGTGAAACTTGGTCTGCGGTCGACGAGCAGTACTTC
CDR3aa: CASSETWSAVDEQYF

v_gene: TRBV4-1
j_gene: TRBJ2-3
d_gene: -
abundance: few
CDR3nt: TGCGCCAGCAGCCAAGAGGAGGGGGGGAGCACAGATACGCAGTATTTT
CDR3aa: CASSQEEGGSTDTQYF

v_gene: TRBV7-6
j_gene: TRBJ2-3
d_gene: TRBD2
abundance: -
CDR3nt: TGTGCCAGCAGCTTAGTGCGGGGGTTTGACGATACGCAGTATTTT
CDR3aa: CASSLVRGFDDTQYF

v_gene: TRBV7-8
j_gene: TRBJ2-7
d_gene: -
abundance: -
CDR3nt: TGTGCCAGCAGCCAAGCTCGTCTCGAGCAGTACTTC
CDR3aa: CASSQARLEQYF

v_gene: TRBV28
j_gene: TRBJ1-1
d_gene: -
abundance: -
CDR3nt: TGTGCCAGCAGTATTCCGGGAAACACTGAAGCTTTCTTT
CDR3aa: CASSIPGNTEAFF

v_gene: TRBV21-1
j_gene: TRBJ1-1
d_gene: -
abundance: -
CDR3nt: TGTGCCAGCAGCAAAGAAAAGGGACAGGGGGCTTTCACTGAAGCTTTCTTT
CDR3aa: CASSKEKGQGAFTEAFF

v_gene: TRBV2
j_gene: TRBJ2-7
d_gene: -
abundance: once
CDR3nt: TGTGCCAGCAGTTCCAGGGAAGGTTCCTACGAGCAGTACTTC
CDR3aa: CASSSREGSYEQYF

v_gene: TRBV2
j_gene: TRBJ1-6
d_gene: -
abundance: -
CDR3nt: TGTGCCAGCAGCCGGACAGAAAGCTCCTATAATTCACCCCTCCACTTT
CDR3aa: CASSRTESSYNSPLHF

v_gene: TRBV7-2
j_gene: TRBJ1-5
d_gene: TRBD1
abundance: few
CDR3nt: TGTGCCAGCAGCTTAGCGGGGCAGGGGGGCAATCAGCCCCAGCATTTT
CDR3aa: CASSLAGQGGNQPQHF

v_gene: TRBV11-2
j_gene: TRBJ1-5
d_gene: TRBD1
abundance: -
CDR3nt: TGTGCCAGCAGCCGGACAGGGAGTCAGCCCCAGCATTTT
CDR3aa: CASSRTGSQPQHF

v_gene: TRBV29-1
j_gene: TRBJ2-7
d_gene: -
abundance: -
CDR3nt: TGCAGCGTTGTTTGGGACAAGGGAACCCCCTACTACGAGCAGTACTTC
CDR3aa: CSVVWDKGTPYYEQYF

v_gene: TRBV19
j_gene: TRBJ1-5
d_gene: -
abundance: -
CDR3nt: TGTGCCAGTTCTAACTCGAATCAGCCCCAGCATTTT
CDR3aa: CASSNSNQPQHF

v_gene: TRBV7-8
j_gene: TRBJ2-1
d_gene: TRBD1
abundance: -
CDR3nt: TGTGCCAGCAGCAGATACGGACAGGGCCCGAGCAATGAGCAGTTCTTC
CDR3aa: CASSRYGQGPSNEQFF

v_gene: TRBV2
j_gene: TRBJ1-1
d_gene: -
abundance: -
CDR3nt: TGTGCCAGCAGTGCCCCCCTATTTTTGGAAGCTTTCTTT
CDR3aa: CASSAPLFLEAFF

v_gene: TRBV2
j_gene: TRBJ1-6
d_gene: -
abundance: few
CDR3nt: TGTGCCAGCAGTGACAGGTATTCACCCCTCCACTTT
CDR3aa: CASSDRYSPLHF

v_gene: TRBV29-1
j_gene: TRBJ2-3
d_gene: TRBD2
abundance: -
CDR3nt: TGCAGCACCCGACCAGCGGGGGGGTACACAGATACGCAGTATTTT
CDR3aa: CSTRPAGGYTDTQYF

v_gene: TRBV6-5
j_gene: TRBJ2-7
d_gene: -
abundance: -
CDR3nt: TGTGCCAGCAGTTACTCGGGCAGGGTTGCGTTCGAGCAGTACTTC
CDR3aa: CASSYSGRVAFEQYF

v_gene: TRBV7-6
j_gene: TRBJ2-7
d_gene: -
abundance: -
CDR3nt: TGTGCCAGCAGCTTCGCGGAGCCCTACGAGCAGTACTTC
CDR3aa: CASSFAEPYEQYF

v_gene: TRBV21-1
j_gene: TRBJ2-1
d_gene: -
abundance: -
CDR3nt: TGTGCCAGCAGCAAACCGACTAGCGGGGGGCGCCCGCGTAATGAGCAGTTCTTC
CDR3aa: CASSKPTSGGRPRNEQFF

v_gene: TRBV5-6
j_gene: TRBJ1-2
d_gene: -
abundance: -
CDR3nt: TGTGCCAGCAGCAAAAATCGGGACTATGGCTACACCTTC
CDR3aa: CASSKNRDYGYTF

v_gene: TRBV5-4
j_gene: TRBJ1-2
d_gene: TRBD1
abundance: -
CDR3nt: TGTGCCAGCAGCGCGTCCGGGACAGAGATACTATTCCCCTATGGCTACACCTTC
CDR3aa: CASSASGTEILFPYGYTF

v_gene: TRBV9
j_gene: TRBJ1-1
d_gene: TRBD1
abundance: -
CDR3nt: TGTGCCAGCAGCGCCGGGATCGGGACAGCCCATGAAGCTTTCTTT
CDR3aa: CASSAGIGTAHEAFF

v_gene: TRBV7-9
j_gene: TRBJ2-2
d_gene: -
abundance: -
CDR3nt: TGTGCCAGCAGCTTAGTCGCGGTTGCCGGGGAGCTGTTTTTT
CDR3aa: CASSLVAVAGELFF

v_gene: TRBV5-8
j_gene: TRBJ1-2
d_gene: -
abundance: -
CDR3nt: TGTGCCAGCAGCGCCCGGGTCGAAAGCGCTGGCTACACCTTC
CDR3aa: CASSARVESAGYTF

v_gene: TRBV2
j_gene: TRBJ1-1
d_gene: -
abundance: -
CDR3nt: TGTGCCAGCAGGACATTAGGACTCCCTACTGAAGCTTTCTTT
CDR3aa: CASRTLGLPTEAFF

v_gene: TRBV25-1
j_gene: TRBJ2-7
d_gene: -
abundance: once
CDR3nt: TGTGCCAGCAGTGACAGTTCCTACGAGCAGTACTTC
CDR3aa: CASSDSSYEQYF

v_gene: TRBV5-6
j_gene: TRBJ2-1
d_gene: -
abundance: -
CDR3nt: TGTGCCAGCAGCTTGGAAGGAACAGGGATCTTCAGCAGGGGTGAGCAGTTCTTC
CDR3aa: CASSLEGTGIFSRGEQFF

v_gene: TRBV19
j_gene: TRBJ1-1
d_gene: TRBD1
abundance: once
CDR3nt: TGTGCCAGTAGGACTAACAGGGGCACTGAAGCTTTCTTT
CDR3aa: CASRTNRGTEAFF

v_gene: TRBV30
j_gene: TRBJ1-6
d_gene: -
abundance: -
CDR3nt: TGTGCCTGGAGTGAGGACTTCTCCTATAATTCACCCCTCCACTTT
CDR3aa: CAWSEDFSYNSPLHF

v_gene: TRBV4-1
j_gene: TRBJ2-7
d_gene: -
abundance: -
CDR3nt: TGCGCCAGCAGCCCACGACAGCCTTCCTACGAGCAGTACTTC
CDR3aa: CASSPRQPSYEQYF

v_gene: TRBV7-9
j_gene: TRBJ2-2
d_gene: -
abundance: few
CDR3nt: TGTGCCAGCAGCCACCACTCGAACACCGGGGAGCTGTTTTTT
CDR3aa: CASSHHSNTGELFF

v_gene: TRBV5-6
j_gene: TRBJ1-5
d_gene: -
abundance: -
CDR3nt: TGTGTCAGCAGCGCCCGGTTTGGGGAGGGCAATCAGCCCCAGCATTTT
CDR3aa: CVSSARFGEGNQPQHF

v_gene: TRBV5-4
j_gene: TRBJ2-5
d_gene: -
abundance: -
CDR3nt: TGTGCCAGCAGCTTGTCACCTGACTATGCCCAGTACTTC
CDR3aa: CASSLSPDYAQYF

v_gene: TRBV19
j_gene: TRBJ1-5
d_gene: -
abundance: -
CDR3nt: TGTGCCAGTAGTATGAGCACAGGGCTCAATCAGCCCCAGCATTTT
CDR3aa: CASSMSTGLNQPQHF

v_gene: TRBV4-1
j_gene: TRBJ2-7
d_gene: TRBD2
abundance: -
CDR3nt: TGCGCCAGCAGCCAAGGACTAGCGGACTACGAGCAGTACTTC
CDR3aa: CASSQGLADYEQYF

v_gene: TRBV23-1
j_gene: TRBJ2-7
d_gene: -
abundance: -
CDR3nt: TGCGCCAGAGGGTCCAGCGGGACACGGACCTACGAGCAGTACTTC
CDR3aa: CARGSSGTRTYEQYF

v_gene: TRBV20-1
j_gene: TRBJ1-3
d_gene: -
abundance: -
CDR3nt: TGCAGTGCCCAAGCTCCGGACACCATATATTTT
CDR3aa: CSAQAPDTIYF

v_gene: TRBV7-9
j_gene: TRBJ1-4
d_gene: -
abundance: -
CDR3nt: TGTGCCAGCAGTGGCGGGACAACTAATGAAAAACTGTTTTTT
CDR3aa: CASSGGTTNEKLFF

v_gene: TRBV6-5
j_gene: TRBJ2-5
d_gene: -
abundance: -
CDR3nt: TGTGCCAGCAGTTATGGCCAGGAAAACCAAGAGACCCAGTACTTC
CDR3aa: CASSYGQENQETQYF

v_gene: TRBV4-2
j_gene: TRBJ2-7
d_gene: -
abundance: -
CDR3nt: TGTGCCAGCAGCCAAGGGATCGCAGGGATCTCCTACGAGCAGTACTTC
CDR3aa: CASSQGIAGISYEQYF

v_gene: TRBV7-2
j_gene: TRBJ2-7
d_gene: -
abundance: few
CDR3nt: TGTGCCAGCAGCTTCCCCACCTACGAGCAGTACTTC
CDR3aa: CASSFPTYEQYF